This entry features one TCR beta chain sequence. These data come from a study of blood T cell repertoires in COVID-19. Across the study: COVID-19 samples from acute and convalescent phases originated in the United States, Italy and Spain. T cells, B-cell-depleted T cells, or PBMCs supplied cDNA or gDNA.

In the original processing: Amplified reference gene primers provided the basis for estimating nucleated cell counts. Generated by immunoSEQ multiplex PCR, the TCRdb table keeps only in-frame clones and is missing some. That table gives V, J and clone size, and the DNA gave D and trimming. The table shows 35,000 to 50,000 clones, with around nine tenths occurring only once. Per germline, CDR1 SNHLY and CDR2 FYNNEI. The trim removed 4 bases at V and 6 bases at J, leaving 4 bases unmatched. The CDR3 sequence is 14 residues long. The chain recombines TRBV2 with TRBJ2-7; 12 nucleotides align to TRBD2. Sequenced input: peripheral blood. This TCR came from a human donor in a cohort sampled during active COVID-19. The CDR3 DNA follows: TGTGCCAGCAGTGGGGCTAGCGGGGGGGCCGAGCAGTACTTC. Translated, it gives CASSGASGGAEQYF.